The rows below give T cell receptor beta chains drawn from one sample of a study of T-cell memory formation after mild COVID-19. TCRdb reprocessed the 5' RACE reads via MiXCR and lists one record per CDR3 protein. The repertoire holds roughly 150,000 distinct CDR3 sequences, with around 27% as singletons. Sequencing was done on a sample of PBMCs or a T cell subset sorted from them (not recorded which). The receptors here all came from an adult woman who had mild COVID-19 (a few samples of this study predate the infection). Cell type and time point are not known. The CDR3 runs from the conserved cysteine through the conserved F or W. The order of the fields is J gene, D gene, V gene, clone size, CDR3 DNA, CDR3 protein. D genes are given only for firm matches. The listing skips clone size in some rows; elsewhere it reads once, few, many or a size class.

>TRBJ1-1|-|TRBV7-8|-
TGTGCCAGCAGCCTGAGCGTACGGACTGAAGCTTTCTTT
CASSLSVRTEAFF
>TRBJ1-1|-|TRBV19|-
TGTGCCAGTAGTACCCTGGTCACCGGGCCAAGGACTGAAGCTTTCTTT
CASSTLVTGPRTEAFF
>TRBJ2-2|TRBD2|TRBV9|-
TGTGCCAGCAGCGTTAGCGGGGTGAACACCGGGGAGCTGTTTTTT
CASSVSGVNTGELFF
>TRBJ1-1|-|TRBV24-1|-
TGTGCCACCAGTGAATCTCTGAACACTGAAGCTTTCTTT
CATSESLNTEAFF
>TRBJ2-1|TRBD2|TRBV12-3/TRBV12-4|few
TGTGCCAGCACCTCTCTACTAGCGGGTCCTGAGCAGTTCTTC
CASTSLLAGPEQFF
>TRBJ2-5|-|TRBV7-6|-
TGTGCCAGCAGCTTAGATCTAGCAGCTCAAGAGACCCAGTACTTC
CASSLDLAAQETQYF
>TRBJ2-7|-|TRBV24-1|-
TGTGCCACCGTGGCGGGTAGATATTACGAGCAGTACTTC
CATVAGRYYEQYF
>TRBJ2-7|-|TRBV6-5|few
TGTGCCAGCAGACCACAAGGTGGCGAGCAGTACTTC
CASRPQGGEQYF
>TRBJ2-3|-|TRBV7-6|few
TGTGCCAGCAGCTTAGCGGACACTTCTCAGCGCACAGATACGCAGTATTTT
CASSLADTSQRTDTQYF
>TRBJ2-1|TRBD1|TRBV13|-
TGTGCCAGCAGCTTCACGACAGGGTTACCTGAGCAGTTCTTC
CASSFTTGLPEQFF
>TRBJ1-5|-|TRBV4-1|-
TGCGCCAGCAGCCAGGGAGGTCCAGGGGAGCTCAATCAGCCCCAGCATTTT
CASSQGGPGELNQPQHF
>TRBJ1-6|-|TRBV7-6|-
TGTGCCAGCAGCTTAGATGGGGCGTCACCCCTCCACTTT
CASSLDGASPLHF
>TRBJ1-1|-|TRBV7-2|-
TGTGCCAGCAGCTTAGCTGCGGGGAACACTGAAGCTTTCTTT
CASSLAAGNTEAFF
>TRBJ1-5|-|TRBV20-1|-
TGCAGTGCTAGGAGTAGGAACAGAGGATTCAATCAGCCCCAGCATTTT
CSARSRNRGFNQPQHF
>TRBJ2-1|-|TRBV29-1|many
TGCAGCGTTGCTCAGGGGTGGGATGAGCAGTTCTTC
CSVAQGWDEQFF
>TRBJ1-2|TRBD1|TRBV4-3|few
TGCGCCAGCAGCCATCCGGGACAGACTTTCTATGGCTACACCTTC
CASSHPGQTFYGYTF
>TRBJ2-5|-|TRBV4-1|-
TGCGCCAGCAGCCAAGAATGGGCCAGACGAGAGACCCAGTACTTC
CASSQEWARRETQYF
>TRBJ2-1|TRBD2|TRBV19|-
TGTGCCAGTAGTATCCCCGGGGACTACTACAATGAGCAGTTCTTC
CASSIPGDYYNEQFF
>TRBJ2-1|-|TRBV19|many
TGTGCCACCCTGGGCCTTCCCGGCGGAAACAATGAGCAGTTCTTC
CATLGLPGGNNEQFF
>TRBJ1-3|TRBD1|TRBV3-1|-
TGTGCCAGCAGCGCAGACAGGGGTCCTGGAAACACCATATATTTT
CASSADRGPGNTIYF
>TRBJ2-3|-|TRBV5-1|few
TGCGCCAGCAGCTTGGGGCAGGGACCCACAGATACGCAGTATTTT
CASSLGQGPTDTQYF
>TRBJ2-5|-|TRBV29-1|-
TGCAGCGGTCGCTACGAGACCCAGTACTTC
CSGRYETQYF